Described below is a single TCR beta chain sequence and its context. The data were obtained in a study of technical replicates of blood from four donors. Between the trimmed V and J ends, which lost 6 bases and 2 bases, there was a span of 11 bases. In germline, CDR1 is MNHEY, CDR2 SVGAGI. This CDR3 comprises 14 residues. The assay was immunoSEQ multiplex PCR, and TCRdb's table has in-frame clones only and misses some. The top ten hold over 0.2% of the sample, which has about 84,000 clones, around 90% seen once. This rearrangement joins TRBV6-5 to TRBJ2-1; D might be TRBD1 (5 bases). The receptor comes from a human donor in good health. The sequenced sample was T cells isolated from PBMCs. CDR3 sequence: CASSPGFTYNEQFF. CDR3 nucleotide sequence: TGTGCCAGCAGCCCAGGGTTCACCTACAATGAGCAGTTCTTC.